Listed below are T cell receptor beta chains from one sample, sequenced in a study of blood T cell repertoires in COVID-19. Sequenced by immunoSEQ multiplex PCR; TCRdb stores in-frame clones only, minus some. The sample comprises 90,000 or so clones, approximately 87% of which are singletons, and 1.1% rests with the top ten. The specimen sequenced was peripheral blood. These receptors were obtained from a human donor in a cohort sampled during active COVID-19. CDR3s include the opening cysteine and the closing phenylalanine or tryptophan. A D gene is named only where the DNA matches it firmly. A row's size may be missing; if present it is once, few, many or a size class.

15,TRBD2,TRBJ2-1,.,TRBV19,CASSAGTSGNNEQFF,TGTGCCAGTAGTGCCGGGACTAGCGGAAACAATGAGCAGTTCTTC
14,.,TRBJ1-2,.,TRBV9,CASSEQGYDDGYTF,TGTGCCAGCAGCGAACAGGGTTATGACGATGGCTACACCTTC
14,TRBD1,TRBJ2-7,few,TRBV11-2,CASSPRDRGIEQYF,TGTGCCAGCAGCCCGAGGGACAGGGGTATAGAGCAGTACTTC
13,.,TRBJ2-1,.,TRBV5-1,CASSLPSYNEQFF,TGCGCCAGCAGCTTGCCTTCTTACAATGAGCAGTTCTTC
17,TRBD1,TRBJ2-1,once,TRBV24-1,CATSDPPRAGGYNEQFF,TGTGCCACCAGTGACCCCCCGCGGGCAGGGGGCTACAATGAGCAGTTCTTC
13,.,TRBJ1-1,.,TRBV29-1,CSAERERNTEAFF,TGCAGCGCCGAAAGGGAGAGGAACACTGAAGCTTTCTTT
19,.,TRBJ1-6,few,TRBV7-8,CASSPRGSYSDGDNSPLHF,TGTGCCAGCAGCCCCAGGGGCAGCTACTCGGATGGGGATAATTCACCCCTCCACTTT
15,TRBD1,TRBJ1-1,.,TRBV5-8,CASSPGTGVLTEAFF,TGTGCCAGCAGCCCTGGGACAGGGGTTCTCACTGAAGCTTTCTTT
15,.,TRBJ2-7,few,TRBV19,CASSKKETPSYEQYF,TGTGCCAGTAGTAAGAAGGAGACCCCGTCCTACGAGCAGTACTTC
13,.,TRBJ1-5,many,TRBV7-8,CASSPKGNQPQHF,TGTGCCAGCAGCCCTAAAGGCAATCAGCCCCAGCATTTT
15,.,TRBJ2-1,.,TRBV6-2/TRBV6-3,CASSPVELAYNEQFF,TGTGCCAGCAGCCCTGTGGAGTTGGCGTACAATGAGCAGTTCTTC
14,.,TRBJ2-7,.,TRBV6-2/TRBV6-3,CASRPQGRTYEQYF,TGTGCCAGCAGACCTCAGGGGCGCACCTACGAGCAGTACTTC
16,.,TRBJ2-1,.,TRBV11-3,CASSPRGVGAGNEQFF,TGTGCCAGCAGCCCCCGAGGAGTGGGGGCAGGCAATGAGCAGTTCTTC
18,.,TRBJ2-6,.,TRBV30,CAWSRTMSTFSGANVLTF,TGTGCCTGGAGCCGAACCATGAGCACCTTCTCTGGGGCCAACGTCCTGACTTTC
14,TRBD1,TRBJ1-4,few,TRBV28,CASSQGGGVEKLFF,TGTGCCAGCAGCCAGGGGGGCGGGGTGGAAAAACTGTTTTTT
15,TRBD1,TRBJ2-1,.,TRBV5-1,CASSLAVAGGYEQFF,TGCGCCAGCAGCTTGGCCGTGGCAGGGGGCTATGAGCAGTTCTTC
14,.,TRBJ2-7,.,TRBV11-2,CASSFSASSYEQYF,TGTGCCAGCAGCTTTAGCGCCAGCTCCTACGAGCAGTACTTC
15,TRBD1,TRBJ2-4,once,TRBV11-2,CASRVDREGKNIQYF,TGTGCCAGCAGGGTGGACAGGGAAGGCAAAAACATTCAGTACTTC
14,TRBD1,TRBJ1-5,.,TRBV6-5,CATRPGQGSQPQHF,TGTGCCACAAGGCCAGGACAGGGAAGTCAGCCCCAGCATTTT
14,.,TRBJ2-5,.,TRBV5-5,CASSSSGARETQYF,TGTGCCAGCAGCTCATCAGGGGCTCGGGAGACCCAGTACTTC
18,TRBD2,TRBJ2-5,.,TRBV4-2,CASSQSGSGSSGEETQYF,TGTGCCAGCAGCCAAAGTGGTAGCGGGAGCTCAGGGGAGGAGACCCAGTACTTC
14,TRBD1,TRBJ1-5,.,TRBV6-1,CASSEETGGRSKHF,TGTGCCAGCAGTGAAGAGACAGGGGGGCGTTCCAAGCATTTT
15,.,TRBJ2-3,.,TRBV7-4,CAGLRRRKFTDTQYF,TGTGCCGGCCTTAGGAGGCGGAAGTTCACAGATACGCAGTATTTT
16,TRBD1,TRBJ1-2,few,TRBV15,CATSNPTGGLDSGYTF,TGTGCCACCAGCAACCCGACAGGGGGTCTTGATAGTGGCTACACCTTC
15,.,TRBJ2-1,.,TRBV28,CASSPRGTTQGEQFF,TGTGCCAGCAGTCCCCGCGGGACGACCCAGGGTGAGCAGTTCTTC
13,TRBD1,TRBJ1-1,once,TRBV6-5,CASSYRDRGKAFF,TGTGCCAGCAGTTACCGGGACAGGGGAAAAGCTTTCTTT
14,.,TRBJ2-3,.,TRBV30,CAWSLGTGVNTQYF,TGTGCCTGGAGCCTCGGGACGGGGGTAAATACGCAGTATTTT
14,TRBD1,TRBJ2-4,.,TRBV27,CASGTGDRRDFQYF,TGTGCCAGCGGCACAGGGGACCGCCGGGATTTTCAGTACTTC
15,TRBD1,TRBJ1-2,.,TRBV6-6,CASSYPQGADYGYTF,TGTGCCAGCAGTTACCCCCAGGGGGCCGACTATGGCTACACCTTC
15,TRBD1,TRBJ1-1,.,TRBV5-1,CASSLKQGAITEAFF,TGCGCCAGCAGCTTAAAACAGGGGGCAATAACTGAAGCTTTCTTT
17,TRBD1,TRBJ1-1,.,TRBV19,CASSHVPGQGAATEAFF,TGTGCCAGTAGTCATGTCCCGGGACAGGGGGCCGCGACTGAAGCTTTCTTT
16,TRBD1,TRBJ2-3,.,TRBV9,CASSVEGTGGTDTQYF,TGTGCCAGCAGCGTAGAGGGGACAGGGGGCACAGATACGCAGTATTTT
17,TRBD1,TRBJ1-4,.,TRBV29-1,CSGDRDREWGTNEKLFF,TGCAGCGGCGACCGGGACAGGGAATGGGGAACTAATGAAAAACTGTTTTTT
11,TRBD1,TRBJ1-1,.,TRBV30,CAFTGGAEAFF,TGTGCCTTTACAGGGGGCGCAGAAGCTTTCTTT
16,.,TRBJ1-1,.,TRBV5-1,CASSLASSMPGTEAFF,TGCGCCAGCAGCTTGGCGTCCTCGATGCCCGGGACTGAAGCTTTCTTT
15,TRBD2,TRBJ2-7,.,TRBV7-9,CASIGGAGAGNEQYF,TGTGCCAGCATCGGTGGAGCGGGAGCCGGGAACGAGCAGTACTTC
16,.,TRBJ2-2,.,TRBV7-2,CASSPNSLVNTGELFF,TGTGCCAGCAGTCCCAACTCCTTAGTGAACACCGGGGAGCTGTTTTTT
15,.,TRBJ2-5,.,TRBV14,CASSLGLPRGETQYF,TGTGCCAGCAGCCTGGGACTCCCAAGGGGAGAGACCCAGTACTTC
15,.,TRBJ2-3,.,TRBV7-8,CASSLKGGGGDTQYF,TGTGCCAGCAGCTTAAAGGGGGGGGGAGGAGATACGCAGTATTTT
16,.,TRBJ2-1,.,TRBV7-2,CASSLQADPTYNEQFF,TGTGCCAGCAGCTTACAAGCGGACCCCACCTACAATGAGCAGTTCTTC
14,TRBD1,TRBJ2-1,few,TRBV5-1,CASSTGTGSHEQFF,TGCGCCAGCAGCACCGGGACAGGGTCCCATGAGCAGTTCTTC
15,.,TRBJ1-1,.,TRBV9,CASSLTSGLSTEAFF,TGTGCCAGCAGCCTGACCTCGGGGTTGAGCACTGAAGCTTTCTTT
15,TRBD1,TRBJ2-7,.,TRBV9,CASSHGTESSYEQYF,TGTGCCAGCAGTCACGGGACAGAGAGCTCCTACGAGCAGTACTTC
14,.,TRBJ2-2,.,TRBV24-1,CATSEIRNTGELFF,TGTGCCACCAGTGAAATCAGGAACACCGGGGAGCTGTTTTTT
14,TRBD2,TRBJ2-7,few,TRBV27,CASIGLARPYEQYF,TGTGCCAGCATCGGACTAGCGAGGCCCTACGAGCAGTACTTC